This T cell receptor (beta chain) was identified in a study of cytomegalovirus exposure and HLA in healthy donors. V was clipped by 0 bases and J by 1 base; unmatched bases: 1. This CDR3 has 15 amino acids. Germline lookup yields CDR1 MNHNY and CDR2 SVGAGI (reference sequence). The assay was immunoSEQ multiplex PCR, and TCRdb's table has in-frame clones only and misses some. The table shows tens of thousands of clones, with roughly 90% occurring only once. The sample was PBMCs. This chain links TRBV6-6 with TRBJ2-7; 9 positions agree with TRBD1. The clonotype was recovered from a young woman in good health and CMV-seropositive. This CDR3 is CASSYSGTGSYEQYF. CDR3 in DNA: TGTGCCAGCAGTTACTCAGGGACAGGGTCCTACGAGCAGTACTTC.